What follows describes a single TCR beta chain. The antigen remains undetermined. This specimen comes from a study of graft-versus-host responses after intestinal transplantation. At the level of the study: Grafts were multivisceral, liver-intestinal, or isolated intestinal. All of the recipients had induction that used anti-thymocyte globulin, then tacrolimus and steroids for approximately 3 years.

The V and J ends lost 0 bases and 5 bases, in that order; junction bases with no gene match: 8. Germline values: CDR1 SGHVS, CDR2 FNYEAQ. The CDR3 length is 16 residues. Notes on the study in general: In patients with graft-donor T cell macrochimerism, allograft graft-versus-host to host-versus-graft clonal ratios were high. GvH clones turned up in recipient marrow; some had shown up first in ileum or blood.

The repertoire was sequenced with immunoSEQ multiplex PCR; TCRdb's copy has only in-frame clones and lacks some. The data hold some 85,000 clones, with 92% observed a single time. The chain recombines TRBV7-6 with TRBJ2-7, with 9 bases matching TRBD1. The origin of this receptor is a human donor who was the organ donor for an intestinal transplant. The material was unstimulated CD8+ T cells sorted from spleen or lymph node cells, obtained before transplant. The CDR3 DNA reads TGTGCCAGCAGCTTAGCCGGGACAGGGCCCTCGGACGAGCAGTACTTC. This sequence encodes CASSLAGTGPSDEQYF.